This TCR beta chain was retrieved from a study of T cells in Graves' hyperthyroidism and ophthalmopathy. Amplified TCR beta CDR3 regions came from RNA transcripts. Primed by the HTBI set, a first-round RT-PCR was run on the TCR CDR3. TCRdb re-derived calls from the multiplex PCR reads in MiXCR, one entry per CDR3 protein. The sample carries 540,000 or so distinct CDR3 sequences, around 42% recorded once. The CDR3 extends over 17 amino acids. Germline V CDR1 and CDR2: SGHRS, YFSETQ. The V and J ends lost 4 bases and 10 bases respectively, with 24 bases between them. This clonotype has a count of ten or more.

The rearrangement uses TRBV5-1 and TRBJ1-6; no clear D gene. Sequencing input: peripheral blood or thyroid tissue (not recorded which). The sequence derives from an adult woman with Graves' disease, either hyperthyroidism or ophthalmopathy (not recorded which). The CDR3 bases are TGCGCCAGCAGCCCTCAAAGACCCCACAAGGCAGACTCACCCCTCCACTTT. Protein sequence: CASSPQRPHKADSPLHF.